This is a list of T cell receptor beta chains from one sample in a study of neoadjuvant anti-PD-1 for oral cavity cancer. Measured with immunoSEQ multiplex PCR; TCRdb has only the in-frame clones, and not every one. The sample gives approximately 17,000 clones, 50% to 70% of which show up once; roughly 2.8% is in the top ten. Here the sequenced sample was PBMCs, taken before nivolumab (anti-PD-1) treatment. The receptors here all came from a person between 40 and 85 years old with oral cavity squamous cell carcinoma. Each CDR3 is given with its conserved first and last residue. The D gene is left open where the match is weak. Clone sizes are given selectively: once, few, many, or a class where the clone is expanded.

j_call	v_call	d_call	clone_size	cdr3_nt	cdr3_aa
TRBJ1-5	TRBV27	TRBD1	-	TGTGCCAGCAGTTTCGGGACAGGGGGAACTCAGCCCCAGCATTTT	CASSFGTGGTQPQHF
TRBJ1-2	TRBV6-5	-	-	TGTGCCAGCAGTACACATAACGCCTATGGCTACACCTTC	CASSTHNAYGYTF
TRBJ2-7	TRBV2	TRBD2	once	TGTGCCAGCAGTGAGGGACTAGCGGCGTACGAGCAGTACTTC	CASSEGLAAYEQYF
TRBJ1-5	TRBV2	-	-	TGTGCCAGCAGAGGATACAAAAGGGATCAGCCCCAGCATTTT	CASRGYKRDQPQHF
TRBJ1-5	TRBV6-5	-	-	TGTGCCAGCAGTTACTCGTCCGGGGCGGGGGAGCCCCAGCATTTT	CASSYSSGAGEPQHF
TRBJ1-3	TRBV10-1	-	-	TGCGCCAGCAGTGGACGCTCTGGAAACACCATATATTTT	CASSGRSGNTIYF
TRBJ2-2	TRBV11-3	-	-	TGTGCCAGCAGCTTAATTCCAGTTACCGACTCGAACACCGGGGAGCTGTTTTTT	CASSLIPVTDSNTGELFF
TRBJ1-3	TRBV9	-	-	TGTGCCACCTCTCGGGGGGACTCGGGTGGAAACACCATATATTTT	CATSRGDSGGNTIYF
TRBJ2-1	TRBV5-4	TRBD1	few	TGTGCCAGCAGCCCGAGACAGGGGGGGCATGAGCAGTTCTTC	CASSPRQGGHEQFF
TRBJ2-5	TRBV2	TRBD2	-	TGTGCCAGCAGCCAAGGACTAGCGGGAGGAGAGACCCAGTACTTC	CASSQGLAGGETQYF
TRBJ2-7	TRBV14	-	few	TGTGCCAGCAGCCAAGGAGGGTTCCTCGTCTGGGAGCAGTACTTC	CASSQGGFLVWEQYF
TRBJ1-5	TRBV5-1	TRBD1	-	TGCGCCAGCAGCTTGGAAGGGGGCGCCAATCAGCCCCAGCATTTT	CASSLEGGANQPQHF
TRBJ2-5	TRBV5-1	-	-	TGCGCCAGCAGCTTGGCGGTAGGGGAGACCCAGTACTTC	CASSLAVGETQYF
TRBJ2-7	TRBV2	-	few	TGTGCCAGCAGTGAAACGACGGTCTCCTACGAGCAGTACTTC	CASSETTVSYEQYF
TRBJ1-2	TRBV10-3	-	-	TGTGCCATCCAAACCACGCTGGGGGGGGAGGATGGCTACACCTTC	CAIQTTLGGEDGYTF
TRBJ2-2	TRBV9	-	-	TGTGCCAGCAGCGTAGGCAGCGGGGAGCTGTTTTTT	CASSVGSGELFF
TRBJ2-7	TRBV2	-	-	TGTGCCAGCAGTGAACCACCCAGCTCTAACTACGAGCAGTACTTC	CASSEPPSSNYEQYF
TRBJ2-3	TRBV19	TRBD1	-	TGTGCCAGTAGTATAACCGGGACAGGGTTAGCAGATACGCAGTATTTT	CASSITGTGLADTQYF
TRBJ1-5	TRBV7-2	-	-	TGTGCCAGCAGCCCAAAGGGGGAGAGCAATCAGCCCCAGCATTTT	CASSPKGESNQPQHF
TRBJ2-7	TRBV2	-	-	TGTGCCAGCGAATCAGGGGTTTTTTCCTACGAGCAGTACTTC	CASESGVFSYEQYF
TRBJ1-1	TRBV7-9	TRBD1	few	TGTGCCAGCAGCTTAGGGGACAGGGAGGTCACTGAAGCTTTCTTT	CASSLGDREVTEAFF
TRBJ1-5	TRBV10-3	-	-	TGTGCCATCAGCGAGACAGGATTGAGCAATCAGCCCCAGCATTTT	CAISETGLSNQPQHF
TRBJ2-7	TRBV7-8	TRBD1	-	TGTGCCAGCACCCTCGGGACAGGTCCCTACGAGCAGTACTTC	CASTLGTGPYEQYF
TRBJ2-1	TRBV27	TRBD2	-	TGTGCCAGCAGTCGCGGACTAGGAGGGAATGAGCAGTTCTTC	CASSRGLGGNEQFF
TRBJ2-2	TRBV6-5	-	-	TGTGCCAGCAAGGGGGGAACTAGAGGCACCGGGGAGCTGTTTTTT	CASKGGTRGTGELFF
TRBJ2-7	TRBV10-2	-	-	TGCGCCAGCAGTGAGCAAGGGACCTCGGGCGACGAGCAGTACTTC	CASSEQGTSGDEQYF
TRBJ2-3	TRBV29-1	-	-	TGCAGCGTTGAAAGCGGAAACACAGATACGCAGTATTTT	CSVESGNTDTQYF
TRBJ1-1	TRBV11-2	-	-	TGTGCCAGCAGCTTATGGGACGGAAGGAACACTGAAGCTTTCTTT	CASSLWDGRNTEAFF
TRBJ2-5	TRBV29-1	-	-	TGCAGCGCCGACCTGGGGGGGCGAGGGACCCAGTACTTC	CSADLGGRGTQYF
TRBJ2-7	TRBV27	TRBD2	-	TGTGCCAGCAGTTTACTCGGGCTAGCGGGGGGCGAGCAGTACTTC	CASSLLGLAGGEQYF
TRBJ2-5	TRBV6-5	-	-	TGTGCCAGCACCTTTCTCGGGGCAGAGACCCAGTACTTC	CASTFLGAETQYF
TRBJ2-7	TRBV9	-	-	TGTGCCAGCAGCGTAGGAACTAGCAATGACGAGCAGTACTTC	CASSVGTSNDEQYF
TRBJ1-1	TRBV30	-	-	TGTGCCGGGGGATACAGGGCGAACACTGAAGCTTTCTTT	CAGGYRANTEAFF
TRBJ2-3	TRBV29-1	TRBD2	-	TGCAGCGTTGCGGGAGGCCTCACAGATACGCAGTATTTT	CSVAGGLTDTQYF
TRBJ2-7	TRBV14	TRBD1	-	TGTGCCAGCAGCCACGGTCCGGGACAGGGAGGCCGCGAGCAGTACTTC	CASSHGPGQGGREQYF
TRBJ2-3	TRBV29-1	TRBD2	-	TGCAGCGGCTCAGGACTAGCGGTCACAGATACGCAGTATTTT	CSGSGLAVTDTQYF
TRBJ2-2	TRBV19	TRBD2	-	TGTGCCAGTAGTAAGGGACTAGCGGGTGGGGACACCGGGGAGCTGTTTTTT	CASSKGLAGGDTGELFF
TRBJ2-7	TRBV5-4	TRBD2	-	TGTGCCAGCAGAGCGGGGCTCCTGGACGAGCAGTACTTC	CASRAGLLDEQYF
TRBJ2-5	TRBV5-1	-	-	TGCGCCAGCAGCTTGGGACAGCAAGAGACCCAGTACTTC	CASSLGQQETQYF
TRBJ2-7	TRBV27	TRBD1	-	TGTGCCAGCAGTTTGCATACCGGGACAGGGAATTCCTACGAGCAGTACTTC	CASSLHTGTGNSYEQYF
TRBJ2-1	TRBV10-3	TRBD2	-	TGTGCCATCAGTGGGGGACTAGCGGGAGGGAATGAGCAGTTCTTC	CAISGGLAGGNEQFF
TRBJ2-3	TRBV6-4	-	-	TGTGCCAGCAGTGACGACAGCACAGATACGCAGTATTTT	CASSDDSTDTQYF